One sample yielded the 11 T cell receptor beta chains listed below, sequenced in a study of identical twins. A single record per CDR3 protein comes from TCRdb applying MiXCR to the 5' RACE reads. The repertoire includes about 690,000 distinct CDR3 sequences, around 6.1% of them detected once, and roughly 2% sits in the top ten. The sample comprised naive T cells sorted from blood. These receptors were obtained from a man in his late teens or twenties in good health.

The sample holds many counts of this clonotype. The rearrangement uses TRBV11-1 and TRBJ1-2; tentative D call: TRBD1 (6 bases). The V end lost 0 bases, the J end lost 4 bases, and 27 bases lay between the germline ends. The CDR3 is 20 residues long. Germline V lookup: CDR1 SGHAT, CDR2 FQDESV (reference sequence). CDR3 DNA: TGTGCCAGCAGCTTAGCGCACGAACGTGAGGGGGACACTCGCCCCTATGGCTACACCTTC. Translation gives CASSLAHEREGDTRPYGYTF. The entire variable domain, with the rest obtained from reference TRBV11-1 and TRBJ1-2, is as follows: EAEVAQSPRYKITEKSQAVAFWCDPISGHATLYWYRQILGQGPELLVQFQDESVVDDSQLPKDRFSAERLKGVDSTLKIQPAELGDSAMYLCASSLAHEREGDTRPYGYTFGSGTRLTVV.

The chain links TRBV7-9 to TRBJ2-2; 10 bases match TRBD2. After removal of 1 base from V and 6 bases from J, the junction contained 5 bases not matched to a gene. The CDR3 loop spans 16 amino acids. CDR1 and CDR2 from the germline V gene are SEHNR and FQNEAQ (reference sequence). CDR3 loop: CASSLDLAGVSGELFF. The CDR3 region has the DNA TGTGCCAGCAGCTTAGATCTAGCGGGAGTGTCCGGGGAGCTGTTTTTT.

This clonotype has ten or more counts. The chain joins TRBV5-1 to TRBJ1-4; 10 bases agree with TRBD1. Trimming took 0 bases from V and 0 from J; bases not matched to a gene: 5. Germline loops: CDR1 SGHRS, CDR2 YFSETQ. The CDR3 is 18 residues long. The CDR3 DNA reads TGCGCCAGCAGCTTGGGACAGGGGGCCTTCGCAACTAATGAAAAACTGTTTTTT. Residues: CASSLGQGAFATNEKLFF.

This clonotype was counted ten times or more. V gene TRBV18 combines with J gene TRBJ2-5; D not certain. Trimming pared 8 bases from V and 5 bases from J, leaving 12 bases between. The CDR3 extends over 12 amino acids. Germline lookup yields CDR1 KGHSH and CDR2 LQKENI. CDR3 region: CASSPTGETQYF. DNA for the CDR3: TGTGCCAGCAGCCCTACGGGCGAGACCCAGTACTTC.

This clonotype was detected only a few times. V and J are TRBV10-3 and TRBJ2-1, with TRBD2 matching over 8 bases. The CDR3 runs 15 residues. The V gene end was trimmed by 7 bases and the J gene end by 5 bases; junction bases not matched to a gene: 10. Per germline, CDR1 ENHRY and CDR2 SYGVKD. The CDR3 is CAITSGLAGDNEQFF. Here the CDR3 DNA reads TGTGCCATCACGTCCGGGCTAGCGGGTGACAATGAGCAGTTCTTC.

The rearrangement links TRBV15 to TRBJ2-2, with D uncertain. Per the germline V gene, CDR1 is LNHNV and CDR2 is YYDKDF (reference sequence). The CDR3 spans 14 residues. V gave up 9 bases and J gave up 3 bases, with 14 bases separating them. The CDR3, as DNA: TGTGCCACAAGGCCGGAAGAATACACCGGGGAGCTGTTTTTT. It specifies CATRPEEYTGELFF.

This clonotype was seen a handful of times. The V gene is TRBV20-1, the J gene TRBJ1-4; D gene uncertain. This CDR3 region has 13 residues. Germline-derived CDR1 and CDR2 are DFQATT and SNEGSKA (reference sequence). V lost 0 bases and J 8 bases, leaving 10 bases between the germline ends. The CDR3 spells CSARDPLGEKLFF. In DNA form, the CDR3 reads TGCAGTGCTAGAGATCCTCTCGGGGAAAAACTGTTTTTT.

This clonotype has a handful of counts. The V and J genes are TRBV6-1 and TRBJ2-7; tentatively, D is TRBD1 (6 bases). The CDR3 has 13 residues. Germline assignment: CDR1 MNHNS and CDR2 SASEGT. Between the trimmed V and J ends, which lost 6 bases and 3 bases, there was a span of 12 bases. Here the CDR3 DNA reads TGTGCCAGCAGAAACGGACAGTTCTACGAGCAGTACTTC. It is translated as CASRNGQFYEQYF.

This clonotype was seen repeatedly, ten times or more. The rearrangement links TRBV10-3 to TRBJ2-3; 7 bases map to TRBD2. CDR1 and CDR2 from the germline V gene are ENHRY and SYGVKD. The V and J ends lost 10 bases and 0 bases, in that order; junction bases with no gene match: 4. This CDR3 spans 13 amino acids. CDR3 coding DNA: TGTGCCACCAATAGCGGGAGCACAGATACGCAGTATTTT. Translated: CATNSGSTDTQYF.

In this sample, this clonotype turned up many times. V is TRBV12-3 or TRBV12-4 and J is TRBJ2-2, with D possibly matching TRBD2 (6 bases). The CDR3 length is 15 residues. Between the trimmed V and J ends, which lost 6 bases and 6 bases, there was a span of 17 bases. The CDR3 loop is CASSKTSPSSGELFF. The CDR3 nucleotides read TGTGCCAGCAGCAAAACTAGCCCCTCGTCCGGGGAGCTGTTTTTT.

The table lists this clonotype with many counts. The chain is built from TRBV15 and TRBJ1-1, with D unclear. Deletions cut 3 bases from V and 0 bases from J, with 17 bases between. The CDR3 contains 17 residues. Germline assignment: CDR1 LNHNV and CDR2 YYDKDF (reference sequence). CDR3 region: CATSRGSGRALNTEAFF. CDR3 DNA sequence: TGTGCCACCAGCAGGGGCTCGGGGAGGGCATTGAACACTGAAGCTTTCTTT.